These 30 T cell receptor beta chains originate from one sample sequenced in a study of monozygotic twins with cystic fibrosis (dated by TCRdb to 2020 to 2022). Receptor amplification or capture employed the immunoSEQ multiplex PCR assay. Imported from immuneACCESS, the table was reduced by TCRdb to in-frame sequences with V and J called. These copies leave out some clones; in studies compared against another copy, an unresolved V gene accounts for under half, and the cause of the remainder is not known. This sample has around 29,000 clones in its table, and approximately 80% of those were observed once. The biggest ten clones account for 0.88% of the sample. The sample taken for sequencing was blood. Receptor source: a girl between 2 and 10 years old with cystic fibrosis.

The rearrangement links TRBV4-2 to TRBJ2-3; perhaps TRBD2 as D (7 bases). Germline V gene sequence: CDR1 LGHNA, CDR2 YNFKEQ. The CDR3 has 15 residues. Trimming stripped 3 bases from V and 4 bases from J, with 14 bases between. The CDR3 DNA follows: TGTGCCAGCAGCCACAGCGGAGGGGGGGCAGATACGCAGTATTTT. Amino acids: CASSHSGGGADTQYF.

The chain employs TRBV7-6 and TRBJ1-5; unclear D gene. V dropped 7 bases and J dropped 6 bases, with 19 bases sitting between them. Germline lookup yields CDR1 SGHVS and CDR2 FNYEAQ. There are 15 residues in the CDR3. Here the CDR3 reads CASTFEKNLRQPQHF. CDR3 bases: TGTGCCAGCACCTTCGAGAAGAACTTGCGTCAGCCCCAGCATTTT.

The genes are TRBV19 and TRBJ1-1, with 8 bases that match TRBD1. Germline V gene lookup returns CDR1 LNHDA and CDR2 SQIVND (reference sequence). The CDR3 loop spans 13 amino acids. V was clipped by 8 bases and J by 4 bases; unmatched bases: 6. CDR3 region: CASGFQGATEAFF. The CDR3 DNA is TGTGCCAGTGGGTTCCAGGGGGCCACTGAAGCTTTCTTT.

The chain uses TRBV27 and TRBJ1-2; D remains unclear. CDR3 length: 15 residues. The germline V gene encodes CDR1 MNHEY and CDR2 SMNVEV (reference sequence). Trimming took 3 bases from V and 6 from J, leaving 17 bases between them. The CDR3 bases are TGTGCCAGCAGTTTCCGGGCCAGGCCGTCAAATGGCTACACCTTC. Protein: CASSFRARPSNGYTF.

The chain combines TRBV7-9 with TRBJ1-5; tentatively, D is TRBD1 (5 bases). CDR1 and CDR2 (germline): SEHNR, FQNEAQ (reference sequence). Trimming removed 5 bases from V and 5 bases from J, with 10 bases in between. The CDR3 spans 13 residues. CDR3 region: CASSLTDYQPQHF. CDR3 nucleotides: TGTGCCAGCAGCCTGACAGACTATCAGCCCCAGCATTTT.

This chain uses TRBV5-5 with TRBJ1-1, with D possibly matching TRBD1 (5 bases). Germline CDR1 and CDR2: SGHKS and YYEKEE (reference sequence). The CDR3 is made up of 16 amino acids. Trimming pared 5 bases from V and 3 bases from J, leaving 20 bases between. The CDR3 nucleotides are TGTGCCAGCAGTCCCCCAAGTGGGGTGGGGGACACTGAAGCTTTCTTT. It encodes CASSPPSGVGDTEAFF.

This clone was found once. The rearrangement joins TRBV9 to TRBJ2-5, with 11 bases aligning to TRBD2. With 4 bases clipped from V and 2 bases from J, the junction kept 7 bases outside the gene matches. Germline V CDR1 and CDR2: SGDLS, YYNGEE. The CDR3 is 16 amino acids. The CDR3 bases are TGTGCCAGCAGCCCGGGACTAGCGGTACTACAAGAGACCCAGTACTTC. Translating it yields CASSPGLAVLQETQYF.

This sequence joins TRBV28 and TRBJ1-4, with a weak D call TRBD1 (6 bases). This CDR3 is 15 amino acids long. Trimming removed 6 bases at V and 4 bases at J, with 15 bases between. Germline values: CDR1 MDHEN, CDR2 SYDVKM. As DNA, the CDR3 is TGTGCCAGCAGCCACCCCAGGGGCGGTAATGAAAAACTGTTTTTT. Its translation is CASSHPRGGNEKLFF.

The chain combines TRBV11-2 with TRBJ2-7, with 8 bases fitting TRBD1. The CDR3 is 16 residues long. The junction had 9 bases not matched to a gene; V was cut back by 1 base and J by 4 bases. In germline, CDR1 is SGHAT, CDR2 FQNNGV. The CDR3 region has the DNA TGTGCCAGCAGCTTAGTAGTAAGCAGGGGGCCGTACGAGCAGTACTTC. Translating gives CASSLVVSRGPYEQYF.

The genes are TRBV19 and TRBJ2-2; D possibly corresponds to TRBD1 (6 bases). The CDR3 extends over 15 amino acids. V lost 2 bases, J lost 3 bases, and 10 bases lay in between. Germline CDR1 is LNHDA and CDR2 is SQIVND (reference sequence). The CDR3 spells CASSIYTGYTGELFF. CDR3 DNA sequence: TGTGCCAGTAGTATATATACAGGGTACACCGGGGAGCTGTTTTTT.

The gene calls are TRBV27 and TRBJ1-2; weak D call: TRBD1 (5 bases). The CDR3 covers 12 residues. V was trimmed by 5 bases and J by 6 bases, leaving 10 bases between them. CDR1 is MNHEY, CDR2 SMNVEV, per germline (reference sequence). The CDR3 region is CASSLGGDGYTF. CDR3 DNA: TGTGCCAGCAGTCTGGGAGGGGATGGCTACACCTTC.

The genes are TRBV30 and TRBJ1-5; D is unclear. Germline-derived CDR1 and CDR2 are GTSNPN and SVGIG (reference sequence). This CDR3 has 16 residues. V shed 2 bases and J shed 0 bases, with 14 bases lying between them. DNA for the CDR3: TGTGCCTGGAGTAGAGGTTTGCATAATAGCAATCAGCCCCAGCATTTT. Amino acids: CAWSRGLHNSNQPQHF.

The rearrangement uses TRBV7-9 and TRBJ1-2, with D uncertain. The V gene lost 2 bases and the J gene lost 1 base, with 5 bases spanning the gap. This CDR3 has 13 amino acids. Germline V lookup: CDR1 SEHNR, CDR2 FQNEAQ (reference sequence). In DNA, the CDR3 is TGTGCCAGCAGCTTATTAATTAACTATGGCTACACCTTC. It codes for CASSLLINYGYTF. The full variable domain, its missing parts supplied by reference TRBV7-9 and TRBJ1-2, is DTGVSQNPRHKITKRGQNVTFRCDPISEHNRLYWYRQTLGQGPEFLTYFQNEAQLEKSRLLSDRFSAERPKGSFSTLEIQRTEQGDSAMYLCASSLLINYGYTFGSGTRLTVV.

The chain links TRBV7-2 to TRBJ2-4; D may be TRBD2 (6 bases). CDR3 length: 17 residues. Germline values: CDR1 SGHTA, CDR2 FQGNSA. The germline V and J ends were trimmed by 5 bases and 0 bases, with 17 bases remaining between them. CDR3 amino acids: CASSPVGGQIAKNIQYF. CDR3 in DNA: TGTGCCAGCAGCCCAGTGGGGGGTCAAATAGCCAAAAACATTCAGTACTTC.

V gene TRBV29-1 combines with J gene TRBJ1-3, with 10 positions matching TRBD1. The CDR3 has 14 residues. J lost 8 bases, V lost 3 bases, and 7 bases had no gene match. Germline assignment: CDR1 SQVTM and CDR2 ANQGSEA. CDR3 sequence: CSVDEFGQGDTIYF. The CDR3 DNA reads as TGCAGCGTTGACGAATTCGGACAGGGGGACACCATATATTTT.

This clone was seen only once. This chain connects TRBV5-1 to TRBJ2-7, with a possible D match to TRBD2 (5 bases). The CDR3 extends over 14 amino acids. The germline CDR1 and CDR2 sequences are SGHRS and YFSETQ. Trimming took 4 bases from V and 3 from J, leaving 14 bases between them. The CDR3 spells CASSPASRNYEQYF. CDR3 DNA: TGCGCCAGCAGCCCGGCTAGCAGAAACTACGAGCAGTACTTC.

The CDR3 region is CASSLQGSHEQYF. The DNA of the CDR3 is TGTGCCAGCAGTTTACAGGGGTCCCACGAGCAGTACTTC. The chain carries TRBV27 and TRBJ2-7, with a tentative D call TRBD1 (6 bases). Trimming cost V 2 bases and J 5 bases, with 10 bases left between them. In germline, CDR1 is MNHEY, CDR2 SMNVEV (reference sequence). CDR3 length: 13 amino acids.

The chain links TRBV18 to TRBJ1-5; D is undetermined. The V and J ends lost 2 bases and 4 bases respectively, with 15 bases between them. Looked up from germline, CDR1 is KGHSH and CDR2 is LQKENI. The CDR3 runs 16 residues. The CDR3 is CASSPLAQGFNQPQHF. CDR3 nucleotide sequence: TGTGCCAGCTCACCATTGGCCCAAGGATTTAATCAGCCCCAGCATTTT. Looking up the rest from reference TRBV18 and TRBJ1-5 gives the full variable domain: NAGVMQNPRHLVRRRGQEARLRCSPMKGHSHVYWYRQLPEEGLKFMVYLQKENIIDESGMPKERFSAEFPKEGPSILRIQQVVRGDSAAYFCASSPLAQGFNQPQHFGDGTRLSIL.

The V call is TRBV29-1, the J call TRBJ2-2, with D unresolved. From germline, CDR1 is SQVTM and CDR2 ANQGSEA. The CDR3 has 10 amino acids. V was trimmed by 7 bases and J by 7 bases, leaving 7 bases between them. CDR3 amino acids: CSGWSGELFF. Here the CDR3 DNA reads TGCAGCGGGTGGAGCGGGGAGCTGTTTTTT.

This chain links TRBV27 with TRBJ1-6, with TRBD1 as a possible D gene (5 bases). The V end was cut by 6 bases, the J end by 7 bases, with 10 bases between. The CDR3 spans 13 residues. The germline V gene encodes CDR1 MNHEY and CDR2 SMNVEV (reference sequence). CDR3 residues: CASRGRSNSPLHF. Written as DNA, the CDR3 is TGTGCCAGCAGGGGACGGTCCAATTCACCCCTCCACTTT.

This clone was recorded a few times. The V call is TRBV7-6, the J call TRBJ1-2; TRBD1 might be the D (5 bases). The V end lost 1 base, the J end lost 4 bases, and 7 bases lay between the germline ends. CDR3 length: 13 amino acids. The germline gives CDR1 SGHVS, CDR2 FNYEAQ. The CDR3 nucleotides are TGTGCCAGCAGCTTAGAAGGGACCTATGGCTACACCTTC. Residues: CASSLEGTYGYTF.

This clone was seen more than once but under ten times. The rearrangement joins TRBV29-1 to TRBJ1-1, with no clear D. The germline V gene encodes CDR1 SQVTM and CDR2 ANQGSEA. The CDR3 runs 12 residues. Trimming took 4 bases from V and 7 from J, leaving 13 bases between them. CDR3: CSVVAWGGEAFF. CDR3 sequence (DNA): TGCAGCGTTGTTGCGTGGGGTGGTGAAGCTTTCTTT.

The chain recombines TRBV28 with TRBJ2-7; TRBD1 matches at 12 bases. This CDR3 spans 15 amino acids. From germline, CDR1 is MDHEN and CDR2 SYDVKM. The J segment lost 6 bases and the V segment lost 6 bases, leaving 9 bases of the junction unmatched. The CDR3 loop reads CASSPTRDRGLEQYF. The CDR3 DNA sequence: TGTGCCAGCAGCCCCACCCGGGACAGGGGGCTCGAGCAGTACTTC.

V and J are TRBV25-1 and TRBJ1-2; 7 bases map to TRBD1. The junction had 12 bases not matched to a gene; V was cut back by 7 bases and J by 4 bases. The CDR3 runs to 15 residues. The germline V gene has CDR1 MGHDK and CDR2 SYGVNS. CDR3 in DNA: TGTGCCAGCACAAGACTTACCACAGGGGTCTATGGCTACACCTTC. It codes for CASTRLTTGVYGYTF.

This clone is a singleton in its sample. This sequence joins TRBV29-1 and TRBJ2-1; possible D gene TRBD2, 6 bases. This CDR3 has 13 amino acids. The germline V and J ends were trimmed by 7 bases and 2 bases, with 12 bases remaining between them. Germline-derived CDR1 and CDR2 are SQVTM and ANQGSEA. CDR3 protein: CSATGGPYNEQFF. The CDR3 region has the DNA TGCAGCGCCACCGGGGGTCCCTACAATGAGCAGTTCTTC.

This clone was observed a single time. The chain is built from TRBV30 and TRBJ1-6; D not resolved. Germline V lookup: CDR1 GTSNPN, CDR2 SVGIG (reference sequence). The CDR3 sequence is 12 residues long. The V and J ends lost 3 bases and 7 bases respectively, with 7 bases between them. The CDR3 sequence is CAWSPGNSPLHF. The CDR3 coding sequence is TGTGCCTGGAGCCCTGGCAATTCACCCCTCCACTTT.

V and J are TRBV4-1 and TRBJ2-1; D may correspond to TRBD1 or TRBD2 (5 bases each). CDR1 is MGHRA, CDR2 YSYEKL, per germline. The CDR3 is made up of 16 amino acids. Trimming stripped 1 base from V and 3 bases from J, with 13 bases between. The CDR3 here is CASSQGGLGVYNEQFF. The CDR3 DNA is TGCGCCAGCAGCCAAGGAGGGTTAGGGGTCTACAATGAGCAGTTCTTC.

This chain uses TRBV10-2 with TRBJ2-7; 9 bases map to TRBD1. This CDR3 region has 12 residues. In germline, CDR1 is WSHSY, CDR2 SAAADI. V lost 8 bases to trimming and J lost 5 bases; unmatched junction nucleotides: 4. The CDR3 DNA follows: TGCGCCAGCCGGGACAGGGTAGACGAGCAGTACTTC. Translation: CASRDRVDEQYF.

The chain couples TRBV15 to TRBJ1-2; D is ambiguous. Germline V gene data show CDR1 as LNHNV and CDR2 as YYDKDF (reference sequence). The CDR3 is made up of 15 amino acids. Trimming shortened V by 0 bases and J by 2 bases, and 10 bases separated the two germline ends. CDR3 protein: CATSREAGFNYGYTF. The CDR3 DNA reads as TGTGCCACCAGCAGAGAGGCCGGCTTCAACTATGGCTACACCTTC.

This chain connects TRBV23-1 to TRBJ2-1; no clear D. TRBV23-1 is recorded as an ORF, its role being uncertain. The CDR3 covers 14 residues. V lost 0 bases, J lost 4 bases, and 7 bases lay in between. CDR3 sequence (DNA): TGCGCCAGCAGTCAATCTATGGGGTACAATGAGCAGTTCTTC. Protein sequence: CASSQSMGYNEQFF.